Below, one T cell receptor (beta chain) is given with its context. No antigen is known for it. The assay was immunoSEQ multiplex PCR, and TCRdb's table has in-frame clones only and misses some. This sample has about 310,000 clones, with about 80% found just once. The data were taken from a study of cytotoxic CD8 clonotypes in ibrutinib-treated CLL. Across the whole study: A median about twelve months of treatment, range 6 to 36, preceded the collection of response samples.

Study observations and caveats: Baseline clonality, above age-matched healthy donor levels, tracked circulating CD8+ T-cell counts.

The CDR3 contains 12 residues. Trimming cost V 5 bases and J 7 bases, with 8 bases left between them. The V gene's germline CDR1 is MNHEY and CDR2 SMNVEV (reference sequence). The chain carries TRBV27 and TRBJ1-4, with D perhaps matching TRBD1 (6 bases). The sequencing used PBMCs, collected before ibrutinib treatment. The TCR comes from a human donor with chronic lymphocytic leukemia. CDR3 protein: CASSPDSEKLFF. The CDR3 DNA reads TGTGCCAGCAGTCCGGACAGTGAAAAACTGTTTTTT.